The 11 T cell receptor beta chains reported below all come from one sample, sequenced in a study of identical twins. MiXCR, run by TCRdb on the 5' RACE reads, gives a single entry per CDR3 protein. The sample contains about 520,000 distinct CDR3 sequences, under 25% of which appear only once. A further study also used this sample, focusing on T cells expressing NK-cell markers.

The specimen was CD4+ T cells sorted from blood. The receptor source for this set is a woman aged 18-29 years in good health.

This clonotype was found a few times. The V call is TRBV7-6, the J call TRBJ2-5; TRBD2 agrees at 12 bases. CDR1 is SGHVS, CDR2 FNYEAQ, per germline. This CDR3 region has 16 residues. The ends lost 5 bases at V and 2 bases at J; junction bases unmatched: 6. Here the CDR3 reads CASSPGTSGLQETQYF. The CDR3 DNA follows: TGTGCCAGCAGCCCTGGGACTAGCGGGCTACAAGAGACCCAGTACTTC.

With respect to this clonotype: Because the CDR3 is missing its conserved closing phenylalanine or tryptophan, this is likely a read error. The chain has TRBV10-2 and TRBJ2-5; TRBD2 matches at 8 bases. Germline V gene sequence: CDR1 WSHSY, CDR2 SAAADI. Trimming cost V 3 bases and J 5 bases; bases outside gene matches: 8. The length of the CDR3 is 15 residues. CDR3 in amino acids: CASSESRGGWETQYS. The DNA for the CDR3 is TGCGCCAGCAGTGAAAGTCGGGGGGGCTGGGAGACCCAGTACTCC.

CDR3 protein: CSARAGGRYDEQYF. DNA for the CDR3: TGCAGTGCTAGAGCGGGAGGCCGCTATGACGAGCAGTACTTC. V is TRBV20-1 and J is TRBJ2-7, with TRBD2 matching over 7 bases. CDR1 DFQATT and CDR2 SNEGSKA come from the germline V gene (reference sequence). This CDR3 is built from 14 residues. Unmatched junction bases numbered 8, after V lost 1 base and J lost 5 bases.

The J gene is TRBJ2-5, the V gene TRBV12-3 or TRBV12-4; 11 positions agree with TRBD2. The CDR3 consists of 14 residues. V shed 6 bases and J 4 bases; nucleotides not matched to a gene: 4. The DNA of the CDR3 is TGTGCCAGCAGATCCGGGACTAGCGGAGAGACCCAGTACTTC. It encodes CASRSGTSGETQYF.

The DNA for the CDR3 is TGTGCCACCAGCAGAAATAAGGAAGGGGGGTTTAGACAGTACTTC. It specifies CATSRNKEGGFRQYF. The rearrangement joins TRBV15 to TRBJ2-7; D assignment may be TRBD1 or TRBD2 (6 bases each). The V and J ends lost 2 bases and 10 bases respectively, with 21 bases between them. CDR1 LNHNV and CDR2 YYDKDF come from the germline V gene (reference sequence). The CDR3 spans 15 residues. The whole variable domain, filled in from reference TRBV15 and TRBJ2-7, reads DAMVIQNPRYQVTQFGKPVTLSCSQTLNHNVMYWYQQKSSQAPKLLFHYYDKDFNNEADTPDNFQSRRPNTSFCFLDIRSPGLGDTAMYLCATSRNKEGGFRQYFGPGTRLTVT.

The V gene is TRBV5-1, the J gene TRBJ2-1; no firm D call. The CDR3 has 14 residues. Germline CDR1 reads SGHRS; CDR2 reads YFSETQ. Trimming pared 0 bases from V and 5 bases from J, leaving 9 bases between. CDR3 region: CASSLGDLDNEQFF. CDR3 sequence (DNA): TGCGCCAGCAGCTTGGGCGACCTCGACAATGAGCAGTTCTTC.

CDR3 in DNA: TGTGCCAGCACCGACGCCGACTATAGCGGGAAAGGAGAGACCCAGTACTTC. This codes for CASTDADYSGKGETQYF. V usage is TRBV6-1 and J usage is TRBJ2-5, with 8 bases that match TRBD2. The V segment lost 7 bases and the J segment 4 bases; nucleotides outside the gene matches: 17. The CDR3 has 17 amino acids. CDR1 is MNHNS, CDR2 SASEGT, per germline.

This clonotype was seen only a few times. The chain carries TRBV20-1 and TRBJ2-1, with D tentatively TRBD2 (5 bases). Between the trimmed V and J ends, which lost 1 base and 8 bases, there was a span of 18 bases. This CDR3 is built from 15 residues. Germline V gene lookup returns CDR1 DFQATT and CDR2 SNEGSKA (reference sequence). This CDR3 is CSARVPRRKIDEQFF. The CDR3 DNA follows: TGCAGTGCTAGAGTTCCCCGGAGGAAAATAGATGAGCAGTTCTTC.

This chain joins TRBV27 and TRBJ2-7, with TRBD2 identical over 8 bases. Germline CDR1 MNHEY, CDR2 SMNVEV (reference sequence). The CDR3 covers 16 residues. Losses at the gene ends were 5 bases for V and 3 bases for J; bases not matched to a gene: 12. CDR3 residues: CASSPNPLAGYYEQYF. The CDR3 nucleotides are TGTGCCAGCAGTCCCAACCCCTTAGCGGGATACTACGAGCAGTACTTC.

In its sample, this clonotype was seen a few times. The rearrangement links TRBV15 to TRBJ1-5; a weak D match, TRBD1 (5 bases). The CDR3 loop spans 15 amino acids. Trimming pared 4 bases from V and 4 bases from J, leaving 14 bases between. CDR1 and CDR2 from the germline V gene are LNHNV and YYDKDF (reference sequence). CDR3 in DNA: TGTGCCACCAGCATTGGAGGGGCGGTGAATCAGCCCCAGCATTTT. It specifies CATSIGGAVNQPQHF. Using reference TRBV15 and TRBJ1-5 for the parts outside the CDR3, the full variable domain is DAMVIQNPRYQVTQFGKPVTLSCSQTLNHNVMYWYQQKSSQAPKLLFHYYDKDFNNEADTPDNFQSRRPNTSFCFLDIRSPGLGDTAMYLCATSIGGAVNQPQHFGDGTRLSIL.

In its sample, this clonotype was seen a few times. J is TRBJ1-2 and V is TRBV20-1, with 9 bases matching TRBD1. V shed 4 bases, J shed 8 bases, and the junction held 5 bases outside the gene matches. This CDR3 is 12 amino acids long. Germline V gives CDR1 DFQATT, CDR2 SNEGSKA (reference sequence). Here the CDR3 reads CSATLTGGGYTF. CDR3 DNA sequence: TGCAGTGCTACTCTTACAGGGGGCGGCTACACCTTC.